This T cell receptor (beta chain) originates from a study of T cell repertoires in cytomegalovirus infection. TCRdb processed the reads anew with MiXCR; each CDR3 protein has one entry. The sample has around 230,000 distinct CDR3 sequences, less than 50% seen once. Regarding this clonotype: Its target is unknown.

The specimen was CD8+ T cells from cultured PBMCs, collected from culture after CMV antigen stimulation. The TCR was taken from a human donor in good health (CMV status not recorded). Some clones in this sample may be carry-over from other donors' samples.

The CDR3 protein is CASSFLLAPLAKNIQYF. For the CDR3, the DNA is TGTGCCAGCAGCTTTTTACTCGCCCCGCTAGCCAAAAACATTCAGTACTTC. This rearrangement joins TRBV7-6 to TRBJ2-4, with no clear D. Germline loops: CDR1 SGHVS, CDR2 FNYEAQ. V was clipped by 3 bases and J by 0 bases, with 15 bases between them. The CDR3 loop spans 17 amino acids. The whole variable domain, filled in from reference TRBV7-6 and TRBJ2-4, reads GAGVSQSPRYKVTKRGQDVALRCDPISGHVSLYWYRQALGQGPEFLTYFNYEAQQDKSGLPNDRFSAERPEGSISTLTIQRTEQRDSAMYRCASSFLLAPLAKNIQYFGAGTRLSVL.